This T cell receptor beta chain is from a study of blood T cell repertoires in COVID-19. Overall study context: Collection of acute and convalescent COVID-19 samples took place in the United States, Italy and Spain. PBMCs, B-cell-depleted T cells, or T cells were the source of the cDNA or gDNA that made up the material.

In the source study's methods: For nucleated cells, counts were estimated from reference gene primer amplification. Sequenced by immunoSEQ multiplex PCR; TCRdb stores in-frame clones only, minus some. V and J calls and clone size come straight from that table; D and trimming were deduced from the DNA. The sample holds around 180,000 clones, 70% to 90% seen once. This CDR3 contains 14 residues. Germline values: CDR1 MGHRA, CDR2 YSYEKL. Trimming took 4 bases from V and 2 from J, leaving 10 bases between them. A word on this clone: The same CDR3 also results from other DNA sequences found in this sample.

The chain is built from TRBV4-1 and TRBJ2-3, with a possible D match to TRBD2 (6 bases). The sequence was obtained from a human donor with active or convalescent COVID-19. The donor label of this sample is uncertain. What was sequenced was peripheral blood. CDR3 residues: CASSLGLITDTQYF. As DNA, the CDR3 is TGCGCCAGCAGCCTGGGACTTATCACAGATACGCAGTATTTT.